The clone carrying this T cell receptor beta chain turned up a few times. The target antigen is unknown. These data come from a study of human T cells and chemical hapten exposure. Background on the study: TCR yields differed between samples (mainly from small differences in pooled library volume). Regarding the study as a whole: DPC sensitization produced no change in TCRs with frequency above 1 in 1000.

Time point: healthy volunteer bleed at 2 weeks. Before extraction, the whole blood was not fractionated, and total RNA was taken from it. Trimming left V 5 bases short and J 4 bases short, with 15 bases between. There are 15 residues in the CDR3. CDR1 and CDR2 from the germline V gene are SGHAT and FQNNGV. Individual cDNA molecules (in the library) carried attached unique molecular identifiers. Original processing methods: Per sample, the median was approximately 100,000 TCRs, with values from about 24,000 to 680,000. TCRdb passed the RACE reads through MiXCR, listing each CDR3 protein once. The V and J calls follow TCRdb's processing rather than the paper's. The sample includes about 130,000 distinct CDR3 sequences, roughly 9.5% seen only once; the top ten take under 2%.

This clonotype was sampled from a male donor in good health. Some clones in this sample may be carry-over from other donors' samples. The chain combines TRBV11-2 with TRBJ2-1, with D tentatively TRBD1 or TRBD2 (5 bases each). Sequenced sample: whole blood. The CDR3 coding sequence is TGTGCCAGCAGCCTCCGGGACCCCCTATACAATGAGCAGTTCTTC. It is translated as CASSLRDPLYNEQFF.